These T cell receptor beta chains were read from a single sample in a study of OX40 agonist ivuxolimab in advanced cancers. Sequencing was performed with immunoSEQ multiplex PCR; in TCRdb, only in-frame clones are kept and a portion is missing. The sample carries 150,000 to 180,000 clones, 90% to 95% recorded once. Sequences were derived from CD4+ or CD8+ T cells sorted from blood, sampled in a trial of the OX40 agonist ivuxolimab. Receptors were obtained from an adult with an advanced solid tumor such as melanoma, head and neck, liver or kidney cancer. The CDR3 runs from the conserved cysteine through the conserved F or W. The D gene is left open where the match is weak.

TRBV5-1,.,CASSLERTWNEEQFF
TRBV7-2,TRBD2,CASSSLAGVYEQYF
TRBV5-1,.,CASSFPEGEQYF
TRBV6-1,.,CASSPGQRLGQYF
TRBV6-1,TRBD2,CASNSGTSGADEQFF
TRBV11-2,.,CASSFSRNNEQFF
TRBV7-8,.,CASSDGRQALDTEAFF
TRBV11-2,.,CASSLDRVRANTEAFF
TRBV9,.,CASSVDPNQPQHF
TRBV28,TRBD1,CASSLLGTGGFREKLFF
TRBV6-1,.,CASSEVGGVNTEAFF
TRBV6-5,.,CASSRTANTEAFF